Each of the 31 T cell receptor beta chains below was sequenced from the same sample in a study of identifying expanded T cells in peripheral blood. The repertoire was sequenced with immunoSEQ multiplex PCR; TCRdb's copy has only in-frame clones and lacks some. The sample carries tens of thousands of clones, 88% recorded once. The sequencing input was blood. These receptors all stem from a person aged 18 to 70 in good health.

The genes are TRBV11-3 and TRBJ2-5, with 7 bases that match TRBD2. The ends lost 0 bases at V and 2 bases at J; junction bases unmatched: 3. This CDR3 comprises 15 residues. CDR1 is SGHNT, CDR2 YENEEA, per germline. As DNA, the CDR3 is TGTGCCAGCAGCTTAGATCCGGGACTACAAGAGACCCAGTACTTC. Amino acids: CASSLDPGLQETQYF.

This clone was seen only a few times. The rearrangement links TRBV19 to TRBJ1-2; D remains unclear. V lost 1 base and J 2 bases, leaving 14 bases between the germline ends. Per the germline V gene, CDR1 is LNHDA and CDR2 is SQIVND (reference sequence). The CDR3 runs 16 residues. CDR3 bases: TGTGCCAGTAGTATAGTCGGCAGAAACTCAAACTATGGCTACACCTTC. Amino acids: CASSIVGRNSNYGYTF.

The V gene is TRBV7-9, the J gene TRBJ1-5; no definite D call. The CDR3 is made up of 14 amino acids. CDR1 is SEHNR, CDR2 FQNEAQ, per germline (reference sequence). V gave up 4 bases and J gave up 2 bases, with 9 bases separating them. The DNA for the CDR3 is TGTGCCAGCAGCTACCCAGAGGGCAATCAGCCCCAGCATTTT. Its translation: CASSYPEGNQPQHF.

The V call is TRBV9, the J call TRBJ2-5; tentatively, D is TRBD1 or TRBD2 (6 bases each). Germline V CDR1 and CDR2: SGDLS, YYNGEE. V lost 0 bases and J 5 bases, leaving 14 bases between the germline ends. The CDR3 is 15 amino acids. This chain's CDR3 is CASSVVGGRRETQYF. CDR3 coding DNA: TGTGCCAGCAGCGTAGTAGGGGGGCGGCGGGAGACCCAGTACTTC.

The chain has TRBV5-6 and TRBJ2-1, with 7 bases that match TRBD1. J lost 4 bases, V lost 4 bases, and 2 bases had no gene match. The CDR3 is 13 amino acids. Looked up from germline, CDR1 is SGHDT and CDR2 is YYEEEE. The CDR3 region is CASSGDRYNEQFF. In DNA form, the CDR3 reads TGTGCCAGCAGCGGGGACAGATACAATGAGCAGTTCTTC. Full variable domain (missing parts from reference TRBV5-6 and TRBJ2-1): DAGVTQSPTHLIKTRGQQVTLRCSPKSGHDTVSWYQQALGQGPQFIFQYYEEEERQRGNFPDRFSGHQFPNYSSELNVNALLLGDSALYLCASSGDRYNEQFFGPGTRLTVL.

This chain joins TRBV9 and TRBJ1-5; TRBD1 matches at 9 bases. The junction had 2 bases not matched to a gene; V was cut back by 3 bases and J by 1 base. The CDR3 runs to 15 residues. Germline CDR1 SGDLS, CDR2 YYNGEE. CDR3 residues: CASSETGGSNQPQHF. CDR3 nucleotides: TGTGCCAGCAGCGAGACAGGGGGGAGCAATCAGCCCCAGCATTTT.

The chain joins TRBV19 to TRBJ1-2; D is uncertain. Germline lookup yields CDR1 LNHDA and CDR2 SQIVND (reference sequence). Trimming left V 3 bases short and J 5 bases short, with 13 bases between. The CDR3 length is 14 residues. The CDR3 is CASSIRPGGYGYTF. The DNA of the CDR3 is TGTGCCAGTAGTATTCGGCCCGGAGGATATGGCTACACCTTC.

This chain uses TRBV7-2 with TRBJ2-7; D may be TRBD2 (6 bases). The CDR3 covers 14 residues. V was cut by 5 bases and J by 2 bases, with 13 bases left in between. The germline V gene encodes CDR1 SGHTA and CDR2 FQGNSA. The CDR3 DNA reads as TGTGCCAGCAGCCCTCGACTAGAAACCTACGAGCAGTACTTC. Translating it yields CASSPRLETYEQYF.

The V call is TRBV6-1, the J call TRBJ1-5; D uncertain. V was pared by 10 bases and J by 0 bases, with 13 bases between. This CDR3 contains 14 residues. Germline lookup yields CDR1 MNHNS and CDR2 SASEGT. The CDR3 loop is CATKGSYSNQPQHF. For the CDR3, the DNA is TGTGCCACCAAAGGGTCATATAGCAATCAGCCCCAGCATTTT.

The CDR3 DNA is TGCGCCAGCAACCCAGGACAGAACACTGAAGCTTTCTTT. Translating gives CASNPGQNTEAFF. This rearrangement joins TRBV10-2 to TRBJ1-1; the D gene is possibly TRBD1 (5 bases). V was clipped by 7 bases and J by 1 base, with 10 bases between them. CDR3 length: 13 amino acids. CDR1 WSHSY and CDR2 SAAADI come from the germline V gene.

The V call is TRBV29-1, the J call TRBJ1-2; D remains unclear. This CDR3 contains 14 residues. Trimming cost V 0 bases and J 8 bases, with 16 bases left between them. In germline, CDR1 is SQVTM, CDR2 ANQGSEA. The chain's CDR3 is CSVEDGMGKEGYTF. The CDR3 nucleotides are TGCAGCGTTGAAGATGGGATGGGGAAGGAAGGCTACACCTTC.

The chain uses TRBV6-6 and TRBJ1-2; D unclear. Germline CDR1 and CDR2: MNHNY and SVGAGI (reference sequence). The CDR3 runs to 12 residues. V gave up 2 bases and J gave up 13 bases, with 14 bases separating them. Here the CDR3 reads CASSYIVGNLTF. CDR3 nucleotide sequence: TGTGCCAGCAGTTACATAGTCGGGAATCTCACCTTC.

The chain couples TRBV7-9 to TRBJ2-3; D unresolved. There are 15 residues in the CDR3. The V gene lost 4 bases and the J gene lost 3 bases, with 14 bases spanning the gap. Per the germline V gene, CDR1 is SEHNR and CDR2 is FQNEAQ (reference sequence). The CDR3 loop reads CASSSGHIETDTQYF. CDR3 bases: TGTGCCAGCAGCTCCGGGCACATCGAGACAGATACGCAGTATTTT.

The V gene is TRBV4-2, the J gene TRBJ1-4; D is unresolved. Trimming shortened V by 0 bases and J by 4 bases, and 18 bases separated the two germline ends. The germline V gene encodes CDR1 LGHNA and CDR2 YNFKEQ. The CDR3 covers 18 residues. The DNA of the CDR3 is TGTGCCAGCAGCCAAGACAATCCCATCCGACAAGTTAATGAAAAACTGTTTTTT. Encoded protein: CASSQDNPIRQVNEKLFF.

The chain joins TRBV7-7 to TRBJ2-5; possible D gene TRBD2, 5 bases. Germline V gene data show CDR1 as SSHAT and CDR2 as FNYEAQ (reference sequence). The CDR3 runs 14 residues. Trimming took 4 bases from V and 5 from J, leaving 14 bases between them. The CDR3 DNA is TGTGCCAGCAGCTCCCGAGCGCGGGCGGAGACCCAGTACTTC. Its translation is CASSSRARAETQYF.

This sequence joins TRBV6-4 and TRBJ2-2, with 11 bases aligning to TRBD2. J was trimmed by 3 bases and V by 6 bases; bases with no gene match: 0. CDR3 length: 14 amino acids. CDR1 is MRHNA, CDR2 SNTAGT, per germline. CDR3 nucleotides: TGTGCCAGCAGACTAGCGGGGGACACCGGGGAGCTGTTTTTT. Encoded protein: CASRLAGDTGELFF.

The chain joins TRBV19 to TRBJ2-3; D is ambiguous. The CDR3 contains 13 residues. Germline values: CDR1 LNHDA, CDR2 SQIVND (reference sequence). V lost 3 bases and J lost 2, with 6 bases in between. The CDR3 loop reads CASSIGFTDTQYF. In DNA, the CDR3 is TGTGCCAGTAGTATCGGATTCACAGATACGCAGTATTTT. Full variable domain (missing parts from reference TRBV19 and TRBJ2-3): DGGITQSPKYLFRKEGQNVTLSCEQNLNHDAMYWYRQDPGQGLRLIYYSQIVNDFQKGDIAEGYSVSREKKESFPLTVTSAQKNPTAFYLCASSIGFTDTQYFGPGTRLTVL.

This clone occurred a few times. This chain connects TRBV19 to TRBJ1-6, with TRBD1 identical over 7 bases. Germline V gene sequence: CDR1 LNHDA, CDR2 SQIVND (reference sequence). The CDR3 is 16 residues long. Germline trimming cut 6 bases from V and 7 bases from J; bases unmatched to any gene: 12. In DNA form, the CDR3 reads TGTGCCAGTAGCCCCCGGGCAGGGGGAAGGAATTCACCCCTCCACTTT. Translation: CASSPRAGGRNSPLHF.

V gene TRBV30 combines with J gene TRBJ1-2; D might be TRBD1 (5 bases). V was pared by 3 bases and J by 8 bases, with 25 bases between. The CDR3 sequence is 16 residues long. Per the germline V gene, CDR1 is GTSNPN and CDR2 is SVGIG (reference sequence). CDR3 nucleotides: TGTGCCTGGAGGCCCCTCACCGGGACTAATCACTGGGGCTACACCTTC. Its protein product is CAWRPLTGTNHWGYTF.

The chain joins TRBV9 to TRBJ1-6; D is perhaps TRBD1 (5 bases). The germline V and J ends were trimmed by 3 bases and 5 bases, with 12 bases remaining between them. CDR1 SGDLS and CDR2 YYNGEE come from the germline V gene. There are 15 residues in the CDR3. In nucleotides, the CDR3 is TGTGCCAGCAGCGAGGAGGGACGGAATAATTCACCCCTCCACTTT. This encodes CASSEEGRNNSPLHF.

J is TRBJ1-1 and V is TRBV27; D call uncertain. Germline CDR1 reads MNHEY; CDR2 reads SMNVEV (reference sequence). This CDR3 is built from 11 residues. Trimming took off 3 bases at V and 6 bases at J, with 5 bases between the two ends. CDR3 nucleotides: TGTGCCAGCAGTTTCGGGGCTGAAGCTTTCTTT. Translated: CASSFGAEAFF.

This chain connects TRBV29-1 to TRBJ2-1; D gene uncertain. V gave up 0 bases and J gave up 7 bases, with 19 bases separating them. The CDR3 consists of 16 residues. Germline CDR1 and CDR2: SQVTM and ANQGSEA. The CDR3 nucleotides read TGCAGCGTTGAAGAAAGCCCCCGGGTAGGTCCTAATGAGCAGTTCTTC. It specifies CSVEESPRVGPNEQFF.

The V gene is TRBV5-1, the J gene TRBJ1-2; the match to TRBD1 covers 8 bases. Germline V gene sequence: CDR1 SGHRS, CDR2 YFSETQ. The V segment lost 4 bases and the J segment 8 bases; nucleotides outside the gene matches: 7. CDR3 size: 13 residues. The DNA of the CDR3 is TGCGCCAGCAGCCAACCGACAGGGGAAGGCTACACCTTC. Its translation: CASSQPTGEGYTF. The full variable domain, rest sourced from reference TRBV5-1 and TRBJ1-2, is KAGVTQTPRYLIKTRGQQVTLSCSPISGHRSVSWYQQTPGQGLQFLFEYFSETQRNKGNFPGRFSGRQFSNSRSEMNVSTLELGDSALYLCASSQPTGEGYTFGSGTRLTVV.

This clone was seen a single time. The rearrangement joins TRBV9 to TRBJ1-4; D ambiguous. CDR3 length equals 14 residues. Germline V gives CDR1 SGDLS, CDR2 YYNGEE. V was cut by 1 base and J by 6 bases, with 10 bases left in between. CDR3 protein: CASSVSRGYEKLFF. The CDR3 bases are TGTGCCAGCAGCGTATCGCGGGGATATGAAAAACTGTTTTTT. Complete variable domain (other parts from reference TRBV9 and TRBJ1-4): DSGVTQTPKHLITATGQRVTLRCSPRSGDLSVYWYQQSLDQGLQFLIQYYNGEERAKGNILERFSAQQFPDLHSELNLSSLELGDSALYFCASSVSRGYEKLFFGSGTQLSVL.

This clone is a singleton in its sample. This chain uses TRBV5-1 with TRBJ2-1; 14 bases map to TRBD2. The CDR3 extends over 16 amino acids. V dropped 4 bases and J dropped 8; count of bases not matched to a gene: 8. Per germline, CDR1 SGHRS and CDR2 YFSETQ. The CDR3 sequence is CASSQGLAGGWDEQFF. CDR3 in DNA: TGCGCCAGCAGCCAAGGACTAGCGGGGGGTTGGGATGAGCAGTTCTTC. Based on the CDR3 plus reference TRBV5-1 and TRBJ2-1, the full variable domain is KAGVTQTPRYLIKTRGQQVTLSCSPISGHRSVSWYQQTPGQGLQFLFEYFSETQRNKGNFPGRFSGRQFSNSRSEMNVSTLELGDSALYLCASSQGLAGGWDEQFFGPGTRLTVL.

The J gene is TRBJ2-2, the V gene TRBV11-2; D ambiguous. The CDR3 sequence is 19 residues long. Trimming took 5 bases from V and 5 from J, leaving 27 bases between them. Germline CDR1 is SGHAT and CDR2 is FQNNGV. In DNA form, the CDR3 reads TGTGCCAGCAGCCAACATACTAAAAAAATAGGGATGGGGACCGGGGAGCTGTTTTTT. Translated: CASSQHTKKIGMGTGELFF.

The V gene is TRBV7-9, the J gene TRBJ2-7; D remains ambiguous. The CDR3 is 17 amino acids. The V end was cut by 1 base, the J end by 0 bases, with 16 bases between. CDR1 is SEHNR, CDR2 FQNEAQ, per germline (reference sequence). As DNA, the CDR3 is TGTGCCAGCAGCTTAGTTCTCGACCGTGGAGCCTCCTACGAGCAGTACTTC. It yields the protein CASSLVLDRGASYEQYF.

The genes are TRBV2 and TRBJ2-6, with 9 bases fitting TRBD1. After removal of 6 bases from V and 1 base from J, the junction contained 7 bases not matched to a gene. Germline V lookup: CDR1 SNHLY, CDR2 FYNNEI. The CDR3 is made up of 17 amino acids. This chain's CDR3 is CASREQGAVSGANVLTF. The CDR3 DNA reads TGTGCCAGCAGAGAACAGGGGGCGGTGTCTGGGGCCAACGTCCTGACTTTC. The full variable domain, rest sourced from reference TRBV2 and TRBJ2-6, is EPEVTQTPSHQVTQMGQEVILRCVPISNHLYFYWYRQILGQKVEFLVSFYNNEISEKSEIFDDQFSVERPDGSNFTLKIRSTKLEDSAMYFCASREQGAVSGANVLTFGAGSRLTVL.

The J gene is TRBJ1-5, the V gene TRBV18; D is ambiguous. The germline gives CDR1 KGHSH, CDR2 LQKENI. V was pared by 3 bases and J by 2 bases, with 5 bases between. The CDR3 totals 13 residues. The CDR3 nucleotides read TGTGCCAGCTCACCCGTAGGCAATCAGCCCCAGCATTTT. It translates to CASSPVGNQPQHF. The complete variable domain, with remaining parts taken from reference TRBV18 and TRBJ1-5, reads NAGVMQNPRHLVRRRGQEARLRCSPMKGHSHVYWYRQLPEEGLKFMVYLQKENIIDESGMPKERFSAEFPKEGPSILRIQQVVRGDSAAYFCASSPVGNQPQHFGDGTRLSIL.

For this clone: This same CDR3 is encoded by further DNA sequences in the sample. This rearrangement joins TRBV6-4 to TRBJ1-1; weak D call: TRBD1 (5 bases). Germline V gene lookup returns CDR1 MRHNA and CDR2 SNTAGT. The CDR3 runs 13 residues. V dropped 6 bases and J dropped 1 base, with 9 bases sitting between them. CDR3 protein: CASSLDRNTEAFF. The DNA of the CDR3 is TGTGCCAGCAGCCTCGACAGGAACACTGAAGCTTTCTTT.

The chain joins TRBV6-5 to TRBJ1-1; 7 nucleotides align to TRBD1. The CDR3 extends over 14 amino acids. V dropped 6 bases and J dropped 4; count of bases not matched to a gene: 8. Germline CDR1 and CDR2: MNHEY and SVGAGI. The CDR3 loop is CASRRGNRGTEAFF. CDR3 bases: TGTGCCAGCAGGCGGGGAAACAGGGGCACTGAAGCTTTCTTT.